These T cell receptor beta chains were read from a single sample in a study of shared clonotypes between healthy human individuals. Using immunoSEQ multiplex PCR, the repertoire was profiled, and TCRdb retains in-frame clones only, with some absent. The sample shows about 2.1 million clones, about 94% of them seen only once. The sample comprised naive CD8+ T cells from PBMCs. The source of these receptors is a man between 18 and 29 years old in good health. Some clones in this sample may be carry-over from other donors' samples. Both conserved end residues are part of each CDR3. The D gene is left open where the match is weak. For some rows the clone size is stated as once, few or many, or as a class when expanded; others skip it.

j_gene: TRBJ2-5; d_gene: TRBD2; v_gene: TRBV25-1; abundance: .; CDR3aa: CASTAGGQETQYF; CDR3nt: TGTGCCAGCACCGCCGGGGGGCAAGAGACCCAGTACTTC
j_gene: TRBJ2-4; d_gene: TRBD2; v_gene: TRBV15; abundance: once; CDR3aa: CATSEAGEALIVKNIQYF; CDR3nt: TGTGCCACCAGCGAGGCGGGAGAGGCCCTTATTGTCAAAAACATTCAGTACTTC
j_gene: TRBJ2-3; d_gene: .; v_gene: TRBV15; abundance: .; CDR3aa: CATSRATSNTQYF; CDR3nt: TGTGCCACCAGCAGAGCGACTAGTAATACGCAGTATTTT
j_gene: TRBJ2-7; d_gene: TRBD1; v_gene: TRBV28; abundance: .; CDR3aa: CATLGQGQIKGAYEQYF; CDR3nt: TGTGCCACTCTGGGACAGGGTCAAATCAAAGGAGCCTACGAGCAGTACTTC
j_gene: TRBJ2-7; d_gene: .; v_gene: TRBV29-1; abundance: .; CDR3aa: CSVGRGDSYEQYF; CDR3nt: TGCAGCGTGGGCAGGGGAGATTCCTACGAGCAGTACTTC
j_gene: TRBJ2-1; d_gene: TRBD2; v_gene: TRBV16; abundance: .; CDR3aa: CASSQSASGIYNEQFF; CDR3nt: TGTGCCAGCAGCCAATCTGCTAGCGGGATCTACAATGAGCAGTTCTTC
j_gene: TRBJ1-5; d_gene: .; v_gene: TRBV28; abundance: .; CDR3aa: CASSFRYSNQPQHF; CDR3nt: TGTGCCAGCAGTTTTCGCTATAGCAATCAGCCCCAGCATTTT
j_gene: TRBJ2-5; d_gene: .; v_gene: TRBV9; abundance: .; CDR3aa: CASSKGTQETQYF; CDR3nt: TGTGCCAGCAGTAAGGGGACTCAAGAGACCCAGTACTTC
j_gene: TRBJ2-7; d_gene: .; v_gene: TRBV5-6; abundance: .; CDR3aa: CASSTPRRSYEQYF; CDR3nt: TGTGCCAGCAGCACCCCCCGACGGTCCTACGAGCAGTACTTC
j_gene: TRBJ2-5; d_gene: .; v_gene: TRBV27; abundance: .; CDR3aa: CASSPRLAQGETQYF; CDR3nt: TGTGCCAGCAGTCCCAGACTAGCCCAGGGGGAGACCCAGTACTTC
j_gene: TRBJ1-3; d_gene: .; v_gene: TRBV11-2; abundance: .; CDR3aa: CASSSVLTDGNTIYF; CDR3nt: TGTGCCAGCAGTTCCGTCCTAACAGATGGAAACACCATATATTTT
j_gene: TRBJ2-7; d_gene: .; v_gene: TRBV27; abundance: .; CDR3aa: CASSLQRHSYEQYF; CDR3nt: TGTGCCAGCAGTCTCCAGCGGCACTCCTACGAGCAGTACTTC
j_gene: TRBJ1-3; d_gene: .; v_gene: TRBV18; abundance: .; CDR3aa: CASSPGSGSGNTIYF; CDR3nt: TGTGCCAGCTCACCAGGGTCGGGGTCTGGAAACACCATATATTTT
j_gene: TRBJ2-7; d_gene: TRBD2; v_gene: TRBV9; abundance: .; CDR3aa: CASSVGGRGYEQYF; CDR3nt: TGTGCCAGCAGCGTCGGCGGGAGGGGTTACGAGCAGTACTTC
j_gene: TRBJ2-1; d_gene: .; v_gene: TRBV19; abundance: .; CDR3aa: CASSPNTLSPYNEQFF; CDR3nt: TGTGCCAGTAGCCCCAATACTCTATCCCCCTACAATGAGCAGTTCTTC
j_gene: TRBJ2-4; d_gene: TRBD1; v_gene: TRBV19; abundance: .; CDR3aa: CASSILRGQGEAKNIQYF; CDR3nt: TGTGCCAGTAGTATACTCCGAGGACAGGGAGAAGCCAAAAACATTCAGTACTTC
j_gene: TRBJ2-1; d_gene: TRBD2; v_gene: TRBV13; abundance: .; CDR3aa: CASSTLTSGVYNEQFF; CDR3nt: TGTGCCAGCAGCACGTTGACTAGCGGGGTTTACAATGAGCAGTTCTTC
j_gene: TRBJ1-4; d_gene: .; v_gene: TRBV30; abundance: few; CDR3aa: CAWRNTKGEKLFF; CDR3nt: TGTGCCTGGAGAAACACGAAGGGTGAAAAACTGTTTTTT
j_gene: TRBJ1-5; d_gene: .; v_gene: TRBV2; abundance: once; CDR3aa: CASSERETGLAQQPQHF; CDR3nt: TGTGCCAGCAGTGAGAGGGAAACAGGGCTGGCTCAGCAGCCCCAGCATTTT
j_gene: TRBJ2-5; d_gene: .; v_gene: TRBV27; abundance: .; CDR3aa: CASSGRIQETQYF; CDR3nt: TGTGCCAGCAGCGGACGGATCCAAGAGACCCAGTACTTC
j_gene: TRBJ1-2; d_gene: TRBD1; v_gene: TRBV6-1; abundance: .; CDR3aa: CASRETGTYGYTF; CDR3nt: TGTGCCAGCAGGGAGACAGGGACCTATGGCTACACCTTC
j_gene: TRBJ2-1; d_gene: TRBD1; v_gene: TRBV7-9; abundance: .; CDR3aa: CASSLAGTDLYNEQFF; CDR3nt: TGTGCCAGCAGCTTAGCCGGGACAGACCTCTACAATGAGCAGTTCTTC
j_gene: TRBJ2-3; d_gene: .; v_gene: TRBV7-9; abundance: .; CDR3aa: CASSWGSHPDTQYF; CDR3nt: TGTGCCAGCTCCTGGGGGAGTCACCCAGATACGCAGTATTTT
j_gene: TRBJ2-7; d_gene: .; v_gene: TRBV4-1; abundance: .; CDR3aa: CASSLRDGGTTYEQYF; CDR3nt: TGCGCCAGCAGCCTAAGAGACGGGGGGACAACCTACGAGCAGTACTTC
j_gene: TRBJ1-2; d_gene: .; v_gene: TRBV19; abundance: .; CDR3aa: CATTHQVPAGMGYTF; CDR3nt: TGTGCCACCACCCACCAAGTCCCAGCAGGGATGGGCTACACCTTC
j_gene: TRBJ1-2; d_gene: .; v_gene: TRBV5-5; abundance: .; CDR3aa: CASSRDGYGYTF; CDR3nt: TGTGCCAGCAGTCGGGACGGTTATGGCTACACCTTC
j_gene: TRBJ2-2; d_gene: .; v_gene: TRBV15; abundance: .; CDR3aa: CATRQSNTGELFF; CDR3nt: TGTGCCACCAGGCAGTCGAACACCGGGGAGCTGTTTTTT
j_gene: TRBJ1-1; d_gene: .; v_gene: TRBV11-2; abundance: .; CDR3aa: CASKFYGTYEAFF; CDR3nt: TGTGCCAGCAAATTTTACGGAACCTACGAAGCTTTCTTT
j_gene: TRBJ1-1; d_gene: TRBD1; v_gene: TRBV11-2; abundance: .; CDR3aa: CASSFDSGTGWSAFF; CDR3nt: TGTGCCAGCAGCTTCGATTCTGGGACAGGGTGGTCGGCTTTCTTT
j_gene: TRBJ2-7; d_gene: .; v_gene: TRBV27; abundance: .; CDR3aa: CASSFSGAYEQYF; CDR3nt: TGTGCCAGCAGTTTCTCAGGAGCCTACGAGCAGTACTTC
j_gene: TRBJ2-5; d_gene: TRBD2; v_gene: TRBV18; abundance: .; CDR3aa: CASSPGLAVLNGETQYF; CDR3nt: TGTGCCAGCTCACCGGGTCTAGCGGTACTCAACGGAGAGACCCAGTACTTC
j_gene: TRBJ2-7; d_gene: .; v_gene: TRBV27; abundance: .; CDR3aa: CASSSITIRGGSYEQYF; CDR3nt: TGTGCCAGCAGTTCGATAACCATCAGAGGGGGAAGCTACGAGCAGTACTTC
j_gene: TRBJ2-7; d_gene: TRBD1; v_gene: TRBV10-3; abundance: .; CDR3aa: CAIRSETGSSREQYF; CDR3nt: TGTGCCATCCGATCCGAGACAGGGAGCTCTCGGGAGCAGTACTTC
j_gene: TRBJ2-1; d_gene: .; v_gene: TRBV5-4; abundance: .; CDR3aa: CASSLSVFGGRINEQFF; CDR3nt: TGTGCCAGCAGCTTGTCCGTATTCGGGGGCCGCATCAATGAGCAGTTCTTC
j_gene: TRBJ2-2; d_gene: TRBD1; v_gene: TRBV6-7; abundance: .; CDR3aa: CAITGQGATGELFF; CDR3nt: TGTGCCATCACCGGACAGGGGGCCACCGGGGAGCTGTTTTTT
j_gene: TRBJ1-4; d_gene: .; v_gene: TRBV7-6; abundance: .; CDR3aa: CASSFPGDNEKLFF; CDR3nt: TGTGCCAGCAGCTTCCCTGGGGACAATGAAAAACTGTTTTTT
j_gene: TRBJ2-7; d_gene: .; v_gene: TRBV14; abundance: .; CDR3aa: CASSQDSTTHPYLEQYF; CDR3nt: TGTGCCAGCAGCCAAGATAGTACTACTCATCCGTACCTCGAGCAGTACTTC
j_gene: TRBJ2-3; d_gene: .; v_gene: TRBV11-2; abundance: .; CDR3aa: CASSLVSDTQYF; CDR3nt: TGTGCCAGCAGCTTAGTGTCGGATACGCAGTATTTT
j_gene: TRBJ2-5; d_gene: TRBD2; v_gene: TRBV9; abundance: .; CDR3aa: CASSVAASGGETQYF; CDR3nt: TGTGCCAGCAGCGTAGCGGCTAGCGGGGGAGAGACCCAGTACTTC